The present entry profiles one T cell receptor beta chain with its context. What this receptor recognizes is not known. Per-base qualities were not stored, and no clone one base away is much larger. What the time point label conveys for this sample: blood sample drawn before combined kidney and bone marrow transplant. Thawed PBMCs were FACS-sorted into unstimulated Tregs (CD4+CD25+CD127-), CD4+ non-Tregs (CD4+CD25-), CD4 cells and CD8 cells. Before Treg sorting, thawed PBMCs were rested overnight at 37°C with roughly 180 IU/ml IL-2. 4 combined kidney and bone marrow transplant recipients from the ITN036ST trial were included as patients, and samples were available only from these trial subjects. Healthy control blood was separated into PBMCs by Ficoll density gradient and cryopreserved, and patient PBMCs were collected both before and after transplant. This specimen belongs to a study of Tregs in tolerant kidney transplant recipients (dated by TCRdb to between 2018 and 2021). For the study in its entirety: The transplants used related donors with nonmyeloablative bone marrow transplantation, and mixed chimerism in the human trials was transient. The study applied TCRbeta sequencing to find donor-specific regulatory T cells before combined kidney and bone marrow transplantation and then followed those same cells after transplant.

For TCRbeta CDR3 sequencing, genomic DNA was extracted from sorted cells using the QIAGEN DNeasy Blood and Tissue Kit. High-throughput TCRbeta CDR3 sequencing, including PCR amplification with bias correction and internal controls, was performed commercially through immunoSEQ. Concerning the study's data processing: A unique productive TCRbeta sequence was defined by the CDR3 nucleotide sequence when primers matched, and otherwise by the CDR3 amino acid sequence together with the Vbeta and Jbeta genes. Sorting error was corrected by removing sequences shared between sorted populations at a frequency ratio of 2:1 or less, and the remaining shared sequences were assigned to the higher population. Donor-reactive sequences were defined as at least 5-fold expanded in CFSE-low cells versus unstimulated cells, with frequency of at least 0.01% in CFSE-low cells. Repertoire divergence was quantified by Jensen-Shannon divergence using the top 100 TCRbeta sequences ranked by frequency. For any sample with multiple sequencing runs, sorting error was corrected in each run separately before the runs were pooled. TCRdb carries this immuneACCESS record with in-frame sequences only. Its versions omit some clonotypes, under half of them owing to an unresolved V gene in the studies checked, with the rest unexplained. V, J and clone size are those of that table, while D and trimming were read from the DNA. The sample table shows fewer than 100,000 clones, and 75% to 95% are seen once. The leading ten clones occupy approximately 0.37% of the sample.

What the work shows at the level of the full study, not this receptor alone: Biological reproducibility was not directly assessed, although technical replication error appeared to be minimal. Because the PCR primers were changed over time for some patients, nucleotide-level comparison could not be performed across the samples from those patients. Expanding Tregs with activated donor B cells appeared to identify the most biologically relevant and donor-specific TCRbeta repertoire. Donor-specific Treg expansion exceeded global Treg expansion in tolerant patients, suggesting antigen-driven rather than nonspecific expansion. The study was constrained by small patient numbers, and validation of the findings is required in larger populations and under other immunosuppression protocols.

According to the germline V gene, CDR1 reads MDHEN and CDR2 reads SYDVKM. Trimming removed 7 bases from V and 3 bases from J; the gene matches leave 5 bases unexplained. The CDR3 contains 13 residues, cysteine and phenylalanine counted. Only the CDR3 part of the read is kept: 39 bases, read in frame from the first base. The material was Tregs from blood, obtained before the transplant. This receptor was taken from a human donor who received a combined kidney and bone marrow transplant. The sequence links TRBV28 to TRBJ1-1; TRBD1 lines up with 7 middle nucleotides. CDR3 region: CASNFGQDTEAFF. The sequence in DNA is TGTGCCAGCAACTTCGGACAGGACACTGAAGCTTTCTTT.